The 22 T cell receptor beta chains listed next were all sequenced from one sample in a study of shared clonotypes between healthy human individuals. The table came from immunoSEQ multiplex PCR; TCRdb's copy has only in-frame clones and leaves some out. This repertoire shows 2.3 million or so clones, approximately 95% found once; its top ten account for roughly 0.36%. Sequencing was carried out using naive CD4+ T cells from PBMCs. The subset here: CD45RA+ positively selected. All receptors come from a man aged 18-30 years in good health. Some clones in this sample may be carry-over from other donors' samples.

The chain combines TRBV7-9 with TRBJ2-5; perhaps TRBD1 as D (5 bases). Germline V gene data show CDR1 as SEHNR and CDR2 as FQNEAQ (reference sequence). Trimming left V 3 bases short and J 5 bases short, with 13 bases between. This CDR3 has 14 amino acids. This CDR3 reads CASSFNRGKETQYF. In DNA, the CDR3 is TGTGCCAGCAGCTTTAATAGGGGCAAGGAGACCCAGTACTTC.

This chain links TRBV2 with TRBJ2-5; 9 bases align to TRBD2. The CDR3 length is 14 residues. Germline values: CDR1 SNHLY, CDR2 FYNNEI. The junction had 9 bases not matched to a gene; V was cut back by 8 bases and J by 5 bases. The CDR3: CASLPGLAGETQYF. The CDR3 DNA is TGTGCCAGCCTCCCGGGACTAGCTGGGGAGACCCAGTACTTC.

Comments on this clone: This same CDR3 is encoded by further DNA sequences in the sample. The chain combines TRBV18 with TRBJ1-4; tentatively, D is TRBD1 (5 bases). The V end lost 3 bases, the J end lost 8 bases, and 13 bases lay between the germline ends. The CDR3 consists of 14 residues. The germline CDR1 and CDR2 sequences are KGHSH and LQKENI. CDR3: CASSPDPWDEKLFF. The CDR3 bases are TGTGCCAGCTCACCGGACCCCTGGGACGAAAAACTGTTTTTT.

V gene TRBV2 combines with J gene TRBJ2-5; D may match TRBD1 or TRBD2 (6 bases each). The CDR3 is made up of 13 amino acids. Trimming left V 7 bases short and J 8 bases short, with 17 bases between. Germline assignment: CDR1 SNHLY and CDR2 FYNNEI. CDR3 loop: CASTGGGSGTQYF. DNA for the CDR3: TGTGCCAGCACCGGAGGGGGTTCTGGAACCCAGTACTTC.

A word on this clone: Other DNA sequences of this sample code for an identical CDR3. The chain combines TRBV9 with TRBJ2-1; perhaps TRBD2 as D (7 bases). Germline assignment: CDR1 SGDLS and CDR2 YYNGEE. V was pared by 3 bases and J by 4 bases, with 14 bases between. The CDR3 runs to 15 residues. CDR3 bases: TGTGCCAGCAGCGCGGGGGCTAGCGGATACAATGAGCAGTTCTTC. This sequence encodes CASSAGASGYNEQFF.

The rearrangement uses TRBV5-4 and TRBJ2-3; the D gene is possibly TRBD1 (5 bases). With 0 bases removed from V and 6 bases from J, the gap between germline ends came to 11 bases. Germline V gene data show CDR1 as SGHNT and CDR2 as YYREEE (reference sequence). The CDR3 runs to 14 residues. CDR3 nucleotide sequence: TGTGCCAGCAGCTTGGCCGGTCCAGGGGATACGCAGTATTTT. Amino acids: CASSLAGPGDTQYF.

CDR3 nucleotide sequence: TGTGCCAGCAGCTTGTTCCCTAGCGGCCGCACAGATACGCAGTATTTT. This translates into CASSLFPSGRTDTQYF. The V call is TRBV5-8, the J call TRBJ2-3, with 7 bases aligning to TRBD2. The CDR3 has 16 residues. Germline CDR1 reads SGHTS; CDR2 reads YDEGEE. V gave up 1 base and J gave up 1 base; unmatched junction bases: 6.

This chain links TRBV6-5 with TRBJ1-5; 7 bases are a match to TRBD1. The germline V gene has CDR1 MNHEY and CDR2 SVGAGI. CDR3 length equals 13 residues. The ends lost 6 bases at V and 7 bases at J; junction bases unmatched: 6. This CDR3 is CASSRTGWQPQHF. CDR3 DNA sequence: TGTGCCAGCAGCCGGACAGGTTGGCAGCCCCAGCATTTT.

This clone showed up just once. The genes are TRBV2 and TRBJ2-6; 8 bases map to TRBD1. This CDR3 is built from 16 residues. J lost 2 bases, V lost 8 bases, and 8 bases had no gene match. CDR1 is SNHLY and CDR2 is FYNNEI in the germline V gene. The DNA of the CDR3 is TGTGCCAGCCTGACTATGACAGGGGCTGGGGCCAACGTCCTGACTTTC. It codes for CASLTMTGAGANVLTF. Filled out from reference TRBV2 and TRBJ2-6, the complete variable domain reads EPEVTQTPSHQVTQMGQEVILRCVPISNHLYFYWYRQILGQKVEFLVSFYNNEISEKSEIFDDQFSVERPDGSNFTLKIRSTKLEDSAMYFCASLTMTGAGANVLTFGAGSRLTVL.

The chain links TRBV29-1 to TRBJ1-1, with TRBD1 as a possible D gene (6 bases). Looked up from germline, CDR1 is SQVTM and CDR2 is ANQGSEA. This CDR3 spans 15 amino acids. The V end was cut by 5 bases, the J end by 2 bases, with 18 bases between. In nucleotides, the CDR3 is TGCAGCGTTCCAGGGGCGTTTGGGGTAAACACTGAAGCTTTCTTT. Translation: CSVPGAFGVNTEAFF.

This chain connects TRBV10-1 to TRBJ1-1; D is uncertain. The CDR3 sequence is 13 residues long. The V end lost 0 bases, the J end lost 11 bases, and 13 bases lay between the germline ends. Germline V CDR1 and CDR2: WNHNN, SYGVQD (reference sequence). In nucleotides, the CDR3 is TGCGCCAGCAGTGAGTCCGGACGAGACTATGCTTTCTTT. Its protein is CASSESGRDYAFF.

The chain uses TRBV5-6 and TRBJ2-1, with 14 bases lining up with TRBD2. The V segment lost 1 base and the J segment 8 bases; nucleotides outside the gene matches: 5. The CDR3 is 16 residues long. CDR1 and CDR2 (germline): SGHDT, YYEEEE. The CDR3 protein is CASSLPGLAGGDEQFF. Here the CDR3 DNA reads TGTGCCAGCAGCTTGCCCGGACTAGCGGGAGGCGATGAGCAGTTCTTC.

V and J are TRBV6-1 and TRBJ2-5, with 8 bases matching TRBD1. CDR3 length: 14 residues. From germline, CDR1 is MNHNS and CDR2 SASEGT. The V segment lost 5 bases and the J segment 2 bases; nucleotides outside the gene matches: 4. The CDR3 DNA reads as TGTGCCAGCAGTATCGGGACAGGTCAAGAGACCCAGTACTTC. Translated: CASSIGTGQETQYF.

This chain uses TRBV27 with TRBJ2-1; 7 bases match TRBD2. Germline V gene sequence: CDR1 MNHEY, CDR2 SMNVEV (reference sequence). The CDR3 extends over 15 amino acids. J was trimmed by 7 bases and V by 6 bases; bases with no gene match: 12. In DNA, the CDR3 is TGTGCCAGCAGGTCCTGGGGGGGGAATTCGAATGAGCAGTTCTTC. Translated, it gives CASRSWGGNSNEQFF.

The chain has TRBV5-4 and TRBJ2-7, with 8 bases identical to TRBD2. Germline values: CDR1 SGHNT, CDR2 YYREEE (reference sequence). The CDR3 totals 15 residues. With 4 bases clipped from V and 3 bases from J, the junction kept 9 bases outside the gene matches. The CDR3 protein is CASSPGAGGLYEQYF. The CDR3 DNA is TGTGCCAGCAGCCCCGGCGCGGGAGGCCTCTACGAGCAGTACTTC.

The chain uses TRBV7-9 and TRBJ2-7; D not resolved. The germline V gene encodes CDR1 SEHNR and CDR2 FQNEAQ (reference sequence). V lost 1 base, J lost 0 bases, and 13 bases lay in between. The CDR3 is 16 amino acids. CDR3 protein: CASSLDDGGFSYEQYF. In DNA form, the CDR3 reads TGTGCCAGCAGCTTAGATGATGGCGGATTCTCCTACGAGCAGTACTTC.

The V call is TRBV6-1, the J call TRBJ2-1, with D unclear. The CDR3 is 12 residues long. V was pared by 6 bases and J by 3 bases, with 6 bases between. Germline-derived CDR1 and CDR2 are MNHNS and SASEGT. The CDR3 loop is CASRAFYNEQFF. The CDR3 DNA follows: TGTGCCAGCAGAGCCTTCTACAATGAGCAGTTCTTC.

This clone came up a few times. The chain uses TRBV28 and TRBJ1-2; D gene uncertain. CDR1 and CDR2 (germline): MDHEN, SYDVKM. The CDR3 sequence is 14 residues long. V was trimmed by 8 bases and J by 4 bases, leaving 17 bases between them. The CDR3 reads CASSRRERSYGYTF. The CDR3 coding sequence is TGTGCCAGCTCCCGCCGGGAGAGGAGCTATGGCTACACCTTC.

This chain uses TRBV5-6 with TRBJ2-7; a possible D gene is TRBD2 (6 bases). V was cut by 3 bases and J by 9 bases, with 10 bases left in between. The CDR3 runs to 11 residues. Germline CDR1 reads SGHDT; CDR2 reads YYEEEE. For the CDR3, the DNA is TGTGCCAGCAGCTCGCTAGCGACGCAGTACTTC. This codes for CASSSLATQYF.

The chain has TRBV29-1 and TRBJ1-2, with D tentatively TRBD1 (6 bases). The germline gives CDR1 SQVTM, CDR2 ANQGSEA. Trimming removed 6 bases from V and 1 base from J, with 12 bases in between. The CDR3 is 13 amino acids. CDR3 in amino acids: CSVGQLINYGYTF. CDR3 bases: TGCAGCGTCGGACAGCTAATTAACTATGGCTACACCTTC.

Regarding this clone: Within the sample, other DNA sequences also encode this same CDR3. The chain links TRBV27 to TRBJ1-2; no clear D gene. Germline CDR1 is MNHEY and CDR2 is SMNVEV (reference sequence). The CDR3 loop spans 12 amino acids. V was shortened by 5 bases and J by 9 bases, with 13 bases between the two germline ends. The CDR3 loop reads CASSTVPGRYTF. DNA of the CDR3: TGTGCCAGCAGTACCGTTCCGGGCCGCTACACCTTC.

This rearrangement joins TRBV11-2 to TRBJ1-1; D gene unclear. Germline-derived CDR1 and CDR2 are SGHAT and FQNNGV. V was trimmed by 3 bases and J by 8 bases, leaving 10 bases between them. The CDR3 length is 12 residues. For the CDR3, the DNA is TGTGCCAGCAGCTTGAATGGGAGGGAAGCTTTCTTT. Translation gives CASSLNGREAFF.